The present T cell receptor (beta chain) was sequenced within a study of blood T cell repertoires in COVID-19. Study overall: From the United States, Italy and Spain came samples of acute and convalescent COVID-19.

The CDR3 covers 14 residues. Per germline, CDR1 SEHNR and CDR2 FQNEAQ (reference sequence). Trimming left V 5 bases short and J 1 base short, with 11 bases between. In the authors' methods: Researchers report that nucleated cell counts were estimated from reference gene primer amplification. Data came from immunoSEQ multiplex PCR; TCRdb stores just in-frame clones and leaves some out. The V and J calls and the clone size are those of that table, but D and trimming were determined from the DNA. This table holds fewer than 400,000 clones, just under 90% found once. Researchers sorted participants into cohorts using their self-reported clinical history.

The sequenced sample consisted of PBMCs or T cells enriched from blood (not recorded which). The clonotype comes from a woman aged 50 to 60 who had recovered from COVID-19. The V and J genes are TRBV7-9 and TRBJ1-1; D is perhaps TRBD1 (6 bases). The DNA for the CDR3 is TGTGCCAGCAGCCTCCGGACAGAGAACACTGAAGCTTTCTTT. It yields the protein CASSLRTENTEAFF.